A selection of T cell receptor beta chains follows, all from one sample in a study of blood T cell repertoires in COVID-19. Assay used: immunoSEQ multiplex PCR; TCRdb lists only in-frame clones, some missing. The table has fewer than 200,000 clones, around 86% seen once. Sequencing input: PBMCs or T cells enriched from blood (not recorded which). These receptors came from a middle-aged woman in a cohort exposed to, infected with or recovered from COVID-19 (not recorded which). CDR3s include the opening cysteine and the closing phenylalanine or tryptophan. The listing skips clone size in some rows; elsewhere it reads once, few, many or a size class.

j_gene,abundance,v_gene,CDR3aa
TRBJ2-7,NA,TRBV19,CASSTFLAGNYEQYF
TRBJ2-6,NA,TRBV6-1,CASSEGAAGANVLTF
TRBJ1-5,NA,TRBV12-3/TRBV12-4,CASSQGTNQPQHF
TRBJ1-5,NA,TRBV6-5,CASSTDTNQPQHF
TRBJ1-1,once,TRBV27,CASRYRQGAGTEAFF
TRBJ2-3,NA,TRBV7-2,CASSTLGLAGFTDTQYF
TRBJ1-6,once,TRBV19,CASSISSYNSPLHF
TRBJ1-5,NA,TRBV6-6,CASSYSSEPQHF
TRBJ1-1,NA,TRBV30,CAWNQGTLTEAFF
TRBJ1-2,NA,TRBV4-3,CASSQVEIQGNYGYTF
TRBJ2-3,NA,TRBV10-3,CAISESGSGGATDTQYF
TRBJ1-6,NA,TRBV2,CASSDDSSLGTVHF
TRBJ2-7,NA,TRBV30,CAWIRTGAPYEQYF
TRBJ2-7,NA,TRBV5-1,CASSGGLALSYEQYF
TRBJ1-1,NA,TRBV7-9,CASSLDGGKAFF
TRBJ1-6,NA,TRBV4-1,CASSHYHPSNSPLHF
TRBJ2-5,few,TRBV3-1/TRBV3-2,CASSQATGTGYQETQYF
TRBJ1-2,NA,TRBV2,CARQGYNYGYTF
TRBJ2-2,NA,TRBV5-6,CASSFQSLGRTGELFF
TRBJ2-1,NA,TRBV27,CASRARSSSYNEQFF
TRBJ1-1,few,TRBV3-1/TRBV3-2,CASSPQGSEAFF
TRBJ1-1,once,TRBV20-1,CSAPTESEAFF
TRBJ2-6,NA,TRBV5-8,CASSLVGAGANVLTF
TRBJ2-1,few,TRBV4-1,CASSQEKGEFYNEQFF
TRBJ1-2,NA,TRBV19,CASSIRGVGYTF
TRBJ1-1,NA,TRBV29-1,CSVGDSYTEAFF
TRBJ2-5,once,TRBV6-5,CASSSSGGAQETQYF
TRBJ1-2,few,TRBV28,CASTQARTGFGYGYTF
TRBJ2-7,NA,TRBV6-5,CASGDTLTSYEQYF
TRBJ2-7,NA,TRBV27,CASSLGRAYYEQYF
TRBJ1-2,NA,TRBV20-1,CSASRGADYGYTF
TRBJ1-1,NA,TRBV27,CASSLNRGTTEAFF
TRBJ2-1,NA,TRBV14,CASSRQDRYNEQFF
TRBJ2-4,NA,TRBV28,CASSLPLAGAKNIQYF
TRBJ2-6,NA,TRBV27,CASSSRGLGANVLTF
TRBJ1-5,once,TRBV27,CASSLGGGNQPQHF
TRBJ1-1,NA,TRBV5-4,CASSLAETGVNTEAFF
TRBJ2-1,NA,TRBV7-2,CASSLGGGKYEQFF
TRBJ1-2,NA,TRBV6-5,CASSYGSGPYTF
TRBJ1-2,NA,TRBV19,CASSWGNNYGYTF
TRBJ1-1,NA,TRBV5-6,CASSLVGGKTEAFF
TRBJ1-5,NA,TRBV18,CASSLPTGNGNQPQHF
TRBJ1-1,NA,TRBV6-5,CASSYSNQGEAFF
TRBJ2-3,NA,TRBV28,CASSFPGTSGRTDTQYF
TRBJ1-2,NA,TRBV7-9,CASSSDTYGYTF
TRBJ1-1,NA,TRBV6-5,CASSYRTGVDAFF
TRBJ2-5,NA,TRBV4-2,CASSQDVSGTSGRETQYF
TRBJ1-3,NA,TRBV11-2,CASSLEVPGHAGNTIYF
TRBJ1-6,NA,TRBV15,CATSIYAGNSPLHF
TRBJ1-1,NA,TRBV10-3,CAISEGQGQEAFF
TRBJ1-5,once,TRBV4-1,CASSQAMTRSQPQHF
TRBJ1-3,NA,TRBV27,CASSPDREHSGNTIYF
TRBJ2-2,NA,TRBV27,CASSAGVDGELFF
TRBJ2-1,NA,TRBV24-1,CATSDLSGIYNEQFF
TRBJ1-1,NA,TRBV19,CASSSRGNTEAFF
TRBJ1-5,NA,TRBV21-1,CASSKEGGLSGQPQHF
TRBJ2-3,NA,TRBV4-3,CASSQEIRASGNTDTQYF
TRBJ1-2,NA,TRBV19,CASSLGQGLGYGYTF
TRBJ2-1,NA,TRBV11-3,CASSFWDRGRNEQFF